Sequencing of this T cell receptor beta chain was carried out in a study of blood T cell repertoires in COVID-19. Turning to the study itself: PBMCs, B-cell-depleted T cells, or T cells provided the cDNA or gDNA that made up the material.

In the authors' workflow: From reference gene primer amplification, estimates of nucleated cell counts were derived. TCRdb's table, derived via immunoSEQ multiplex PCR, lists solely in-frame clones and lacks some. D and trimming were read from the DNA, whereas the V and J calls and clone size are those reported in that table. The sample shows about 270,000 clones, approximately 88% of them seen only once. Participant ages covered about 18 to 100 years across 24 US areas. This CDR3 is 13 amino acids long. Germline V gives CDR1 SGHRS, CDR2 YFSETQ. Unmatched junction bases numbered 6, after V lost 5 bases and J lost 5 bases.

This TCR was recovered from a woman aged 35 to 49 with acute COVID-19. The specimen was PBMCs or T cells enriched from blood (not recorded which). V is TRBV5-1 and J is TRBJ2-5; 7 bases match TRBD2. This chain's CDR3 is CASRGGSGETQYF. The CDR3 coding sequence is TGCGCCAGCAGAGGCGGGAGCGGGGAGACCCAGTACTTC.